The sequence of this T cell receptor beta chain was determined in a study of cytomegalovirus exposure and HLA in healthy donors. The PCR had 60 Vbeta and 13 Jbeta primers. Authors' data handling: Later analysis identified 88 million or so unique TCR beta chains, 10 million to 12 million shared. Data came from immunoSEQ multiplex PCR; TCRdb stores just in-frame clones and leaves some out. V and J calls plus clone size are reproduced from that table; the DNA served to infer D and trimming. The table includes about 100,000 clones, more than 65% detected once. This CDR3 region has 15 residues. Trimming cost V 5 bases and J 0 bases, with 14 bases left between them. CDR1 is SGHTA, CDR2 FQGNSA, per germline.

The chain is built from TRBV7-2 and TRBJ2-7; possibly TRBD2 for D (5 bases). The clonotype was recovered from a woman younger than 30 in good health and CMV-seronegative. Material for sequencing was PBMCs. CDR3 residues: CASSRAVSSSYEQYF. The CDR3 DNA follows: TGTGCCAGCAGCCGAGCGGTTTCGAGCTCCTACGAGCAGTACTTC.